This record covers a single T cell receptor beta chain. No antigen is known for it. These data are taken from a study of beta chain features in type 1 diabetes. Study as a whole: Age, gender, cell numbers and subset yield matched between patients and controls. Study-wide findings and caveats: Patients and controls would be equally affected if PCR favored shorter templates. Comparison showed that naive, central memory and Treg TCRB repertoires appeared more similar among patients than among healthy donors. Patients with type 1 diabetes carried fewer insertions and had more deletions at their VDJ junctions.

Trimming stripped 2 bases from V and 1 base from J, with 14 bases between. The CDR3 loop spans 16 amino acids. CDR1 is KGHSH and CDR2 is LQKENI in the germline V gene. Isolated RNA was reverse transcribed in full, so expressed TCRB transcripts were sequenced. Sequencing used immunoSEQ multiplex PCR; TCRdb keeps in-frame clones, though not all of them. The top ten clones hold less than 0.85% of a sample with 150,000 to 180,000 clones, roughly 8.1% of them seen once. The receptor comes from a man younger than 35 in good health. Sequenced: central memory CD4+ T cells from blood. The V gene is TRBV18, the J gene TRBJ1-2; the D gene is possibly TRBD1 (6 bases). The CDR3 bases are TGTGCCAGCTCACCAAGCACAGGGTACGGTAACTATGGCTACACCTTC. Its protein product is CASSPSTGYGNYGYTF.